The 23 T cell receptor beta chains below were found in one sample sequenced in a study of response to subunit inactivated influenza vaccine. TCRdb re-derived calls from the RT-PCR reads in MiXCR, one entry per CDR3 protein. Seen here are 650,000 to 800,000 distinct CDR3 sequences, more than 11% observed once, and the top ten hold 6.5% to 8.5%. The sample consisted of PBMCs from blood, taken around 14 days before vaccination. These TCRs come from a man between 45 and 60 years old who received an inactivated influenza vaccine.

The chain combines TRBV6-5 with TRBJ2-3; no reliable D call. Germline-derived CDR1 and CDR2 are MNHEY and SVGAGI. The V gene lost 0 bases and the J gene lost 6 bases, with 10 bases spanning the gap. The CDR3 loop spans 14 amino acids. This CDR3 reads CASSYSAAADTQYF. The CDR3 bases are TGTGCCAGCAGTTACTCTGCCGCCGCGGATACGCAGTATTTT.

V and J are TRBV2 and TRBJ1-5; TRBD1 matches 8 bases. Trimming took 9 bases from V and 3 from J; bases not matched to a gene: 7. The germline V gene encodes CDR1 SNHLY and CDR2 FYNNEI. This CDR3 spans 14 amino acids. CDR3 sequence reads: CASKQGEDNQPQHF. The CDR3 coding sequence is TGTGCCAGTAAACAGGGGGAAGACAATCAGCCCCAGCATTTT.

This clonotype was seen at least ten times. V is TRBV11-2 and J is TRBJ2-1; no firm D call. Trimming took 0 bases from V and 10 from J, leaving 13 bases between them. The CDR3 sequence is 14 residues long. CDR1 and CDR2 (germline): SGHAT, FQNNGV. CDR3 amino acids: CASSLDRSSGEQFF. DNA of the CDR3: TGTGCCAGCAGCTTAGATCGGAGTTCTGGGGAGCAGTTCTTC.

This clonotype showed up just a few times. The chain's CDR3 is CASSNQRNTEAFF. DNA for the CDR3: TGTGCCAGCAGTAACCAGAGGAACACTGAAGCTTTCTTT. The J gene is TRBJ1-1, the V gene TRBV27; D unresolved. Per the germline V gene, CDR1 is MNHEY and CDR2 is SMNVEV (reference sequence). This CDR3 is 13 amino acids long. Trimming stripped 5 bases from V and 1 base from J, with 8 bases between.

The chain recombines TRBV3-1 with TRBJ1-1, with a possible D match to TRBD1 (6 bases). V lost 4 bases and J lost 4, with 13 bases in between. The germline gives CDR1 LGHDT, CDR2 YNNKEL (reference sequence). This CDR3 comprises 14 residues. For the CDR3, the DNA is TGTGCCAGCAGCCCGACAGGAGGCGGCACTGAAGCTTTCTTT. As protein: CASSPTGGGTEAFF.

V usage is TRBV4-3 and J usage is TRBJ2-5; the D is unclear. The CDR3 spans 16 residues. Germline V gives CDR1 LGHNA, CDR2 YSLEER. V lost 0 bases to trimming and J lost 5 bases, with 16 bases between them. The CDR3 region is CASSQDLVGLRETQYF. CDR3 nucleotide sequence: TGCGCCAGCAGCCAAGATCTGGTCGGCCTGAGGGAGACCCAGTACTTC.

The J gene is TRBJ1-4, the V gene TRBV5-1; 8 positions match TRBD1. Looked up from germline, CDR1 is SGHRS and CDR2 is YFSETQ. Trimming removed 3 bases from V and 5 bases from J; junction bases left unmatched: 9. The CDR3 is made up of 16 amino acids. This chain's CDR3 is CASSSLGQGLNEKLFF. DNA for the CDR3: TGCGCCAGCAGCTCCCTAGGACAGGGTCTGAATGAAAAACTGTTTTTT.

The sample holds many counts of this clonotype. The chain joins TRBV5-1 to TRBJ2-3; TRBD2 aligns across 7 bases. The CDR3 length is 15 residues. Germline CDR1 is SGHRS and CDR2 is YFSETQ. Trimming cost V 4 bases and J 4 bases; bases outside gene matches: 9. The CDR3 DNA sequence: TGCGCCAGCAGCGGGATAGCGGGTATGGCAGATACGCAGTATTTT. It yields the protein CASSGIAGMADTQYF.

This clonotype was observed a few times. The genes are TRBV28 and TRBJ1-5; D is possibly TRBD1 (6 bases). The V end lost 10 bases, the J end lost 7 bases, and 14 bases lay between the germline ends. The CDR3 length is 12 residues. CDR1 is MDHEN, CDR2 SYDVKM, per germline. Here the CDR3 reads CAIGGARQPQHF. The CDR3 DNA reads TGTGCCATCGGGGGGGCGAGGCAGCCCCAGCATTTT.

This clonotype appeared many times. The rearrangement uses TRBV28 and TRBJ2-1; no reliable D call. This CDR3 comprises 13 residues. Germline CDR1 is MDHEN and CDR2 is SYDVKM. The V end was cut by 3 bases, the J end by 5 bases, with 8 bases between. CDR3 amino acids: CASSFWKDNEQFF. The CDR3 nucleotides read TGTGCCAGCAGTTTTTGGAAGGACAATGAGCAGTTCTTC.

The table lists this clonotype with a few counts. The rearrangement uses TRBV10-2 and TRBJ2-7, with 12 positions matching TRBD2. Per germline, CDR1 WSHSY and CDR2 SAAADI. This CDR3 has 20 residues. Trimming at V came to 6 bases and at J to 3 bases, leaving 21 bases not matched to a gene. Here the CDR3 DNA reads TGCGCCAGCAGGATTTCCCGGACTAGCGGGATCTCCGGGGCCTTCTACGAGCAGTACTTC. The encoded protein is CASRISRTSGISGAFYEQYF.

The J gene is TRBJ2-7, the V gene TRBV7-2; D gene ambiguous. Germline-derived CDR1 and CDR2 are SGHTA and FQGNSA. The CDR3 is 13 amino acids. V lost 1 base and J lost 6, with 10 bases in between. The DNA of the CDR3 is TGTGCCAGCAGCTTAGTCCGCGCTGGCGAGCAGTACTTC. This codes for CASSLVRAGEQYF.

This clonotype showed up just a few times. The chain employs TRBV28 and TRBJ1-2; D gene unclear. Trimming left V 10 bases short and J 8 bases short, with 11 bases between. This CDR3 is built from 10 residues. Germline loops: CDR1 MDHEN, CDR2 SYDVKM. CDR3 bases: TGTGCCACGCTGGGATGGGGCTACACCTTC. It codes for CATLGWGYTF.

The V gene is TRBV6-5, the J gene TRBJ2-7; D perhaps matches TRBD1 (5 bases). The V gene's germline CDR1 is MNHEY and CDR2 SVGAGI. V was trimmed by 0 bases and J by 6 bases, leaving 12 bases between them. The CDR3 contains 14 residues. CDR3 loop: CASSYSSAGPEQYF. The CDR3 DNA reads TGTGCCAGCAGTTACTCGTCAGCAGGGCCCGAGCAGTACTTC.

The CDR3 is CASSWTGGDNSPLHF. CDR3 coding DNA: TGTGCCAGCAGCTGGACAGGGGGCGACAATTCACCCCTCCACTTT. The genes are TRBV2 and TRBJ1-6; 11 bases are a match to TRBD1. Germline V gene sequence: CDR1 SNHLY, CDR2 FYNNEI. The CDR3 runs to 15 residues. V lost 6 bases to trimming and J lost 7 bases; unmatched junction nucleotides: 5. Full variable domain (rest looked up from reference TRBV2 and TRBJ1-6): EPEVTQTPSHQVTQMGQEVILRCVPISNHLYFYWYRQILGQKVEFLVSFYNNEISEKSEIFDDQFSVERPDGSNFTLKIRSTKLEDSAMYFCASSWTGGDNSPLHFGNGTRLTVT.

This chain connects TRBV20-1 to TRBJ2-1; either TRBD1 or TRBD2 may supply D (5 bases each). The V and J ends lost 4 bases and 6 bases respectively, with 13 bases between them. The CDR3 consists of 13 residues. CDR1 and CDR2 from the germline V gene are DFQATT and SNEGSKA (reference sequence). The CDR3 DNA sequence: TGCAGTGCTACCCCCGGGACGGGCAATGAGCAGTTCTTC. As protein: CSATPGTGNEQFF.

In its sample, this clonotype was seen a few times. This CDR3 reads CASSFGRGEGYTF. Here the CDR3 DNA reads TGTGCCAGCAGTTTCGGCAGGGGAGAAGGCTACACCTTC. The chain employs TRBV12-3 or TRBV12-4 and TRBJ1-2; D might be TRBD1 (6 bases). The CDR3 runs to 13 residues. Between the trimmed V and J ends, which lost 3 bases and 8 bases, there was a span of 13 bases.

The chain links TRBV20-1 to TRBJ1-4, with D perhaps TRBD1 (6 bases). Between the trimmed V and J ends, which lost 2 bases and 0 bases, there was a span of 13 bases. This CDR3 has 16 amino acids. Germline values: CDR1 DFQATT, CDR2 SNEGSKA (reference sequence). The CDR3 DNA is TGCAGTGCTAGACCGGACAGCTCTGCAACTAATGAAAAACTGTTTTTT. Protein product: CSARPDSSATNEKLFF.

This clonotype came up a few times. The chain carries TRBV12-3 or TRBV12-4 and TRBJ2-3, with D possibly matching TRBD2 (8 bases). Trimming took 5 bases from V and 7 from J, leaving 19 bases between them. The CDR3 consists of 15 residues. The CDR3 DNA follows: TGTGCCAGCAGTCTGAGGACAGGCGGGGGGAATACGCAGTATTTT. It is translated as CASSLRTGGGNTQYF.

This clonotype was seen a handful of times. The chain has TRBV6-1 and TRBJ2-7; 10 nucleotides match TRBD2. CDR3 length: 15 amino acids. Germline loops: CDR1 MNHNS, CDR2 SASEGT. J gave up 2 bases and V 5 bases, and 6 bases lay outside the gene matches. Here the CDR3 DNA reads TGTGCCAGCAGTCCTAGCGGGAGTAAGACCTACGAGCAGTACTTC. Protein product: CASSPSGSKTYEQYF.

This clonotype has ten or more counts. The chain uses TRBV12-3 or TRBV12-4 and TRBJ2-1, with 12 nucleotides matching TRBD2. The CDR3 is 16 residues long. V gave up 6 bases and J gave up 1 base; unmatched junction bases: 4. CDR3 amino acids: CASRHTSGRSYNEQFF. The CDR3 DNA follows: TGTGCCAGCAGACACACTAGCGGGAGGTCCTACAATGAGCAGTTCTTC.

This clonotype was observed many times. The chain carries TRBV7-8 and TRBJ1-2; D not certain. The CDR3 sequence is 16 residues long. CDR1 is SGHVS and CDR2 is FQNEAQ in the germline V gene. V was pared by 3 bases and J by 4 bases, with 18 bases between. CDR3 residues: CASSLAEGRFSYGYTF. In nucleotides, the CDR3 is TGTGCCAGCAGCTTGGCGGAGGGTCGTTTTAGCTATGGCTACACCTTC.

This clonotype appeared a few times. The V and J genes are TRBV29-1 and TRBJ2-6; 10 nucleotides match TRBD1. The J segment lost 1 base and the V segment lost 7 bases, leaving 4 bases of the junction unmatched. Germline lookup yields CDR1 SQVTM and CDR2 ANQGSEA. CDR3 size: 15 residues. The CDR3 bases are TGCAGCGGCCGGGACAGGGGTTCTGGGGCCAACGTCCTGACTTTC. Translating gives CSGRDRGSGANVLTF. Variable domain in full (rest from reference TRBV29-1 and TRBJ2-6): SAVISQKPSRDICQRGTSLTIQCQVDSQVTMMFWYRQQPGQSLTLIATANQGSEATYESGFVIDKFPISRPNLTFSTLTVSNMSPEDSSIYLCSGRDRGSGANVLTFGAGSRLTVL.